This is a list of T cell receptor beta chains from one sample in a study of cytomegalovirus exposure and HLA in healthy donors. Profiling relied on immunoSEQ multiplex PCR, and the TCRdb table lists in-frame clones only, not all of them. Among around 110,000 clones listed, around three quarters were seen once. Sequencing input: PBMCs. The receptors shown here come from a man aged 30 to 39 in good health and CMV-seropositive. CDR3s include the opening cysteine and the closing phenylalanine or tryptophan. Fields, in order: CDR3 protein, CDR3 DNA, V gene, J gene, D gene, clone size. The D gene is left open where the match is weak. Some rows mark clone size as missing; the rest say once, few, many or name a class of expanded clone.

CDR3: CASSSRTSDDTQYF
DNA: TGCGCCAGCAGCTCCCGGACTAGTGACGATACGCAGTATTTT
V: TRBV5-1
J: TRBJ2-3
D: TRBD2
size: -

CDR3: CSVEAPGLAQTQYF
DNA: TGCAGCGTTGAAGCGCCGGGTCTAGCTCAGACCCAGTACTTC
V: TRBV29-1
J: TRBJ2-5
D: -
size: -

CDR3: CASRGGTGVGKLFF
DNA: TGTGCCAGCAGGGGGGGGACAGGGGTGGGAAAACTGTTTTTT
V: TRBV28
J: TRBJ1-4
D: TRBD1
size: -

CDR3: CASSQEKGLNSPLHF
DNA: TGCGCCAGCAGCCAAGAAAAGGGGTTGAATTCACCCCTCCACTTT
V: TRBV4-1
J: TRBJ1-6
D: -
size: -

CDR3: CASSLRGNTEAFF
DNA: TGTGCCAGCAGCTTAAGGGGGAACACTGAAGCTTTCTTT
V: TRBV7-8
J: TRBJ1-1
D: -
size: -

CDR3: CASVGQGDEKLFF
DNA: TGTGCCAGCGTCGGACAGGGGGACGAAAAACTGTTTTTT
V: TRBV4-2
J: TRBJ1-4
D: TRBD1
size: -

CDR3: CASSLPGQKEKLFF
DNA: TGTGCCAGCAGCCTACCGGGACAGAAGGAAAAACTGTTTTTT
V: TRBV5-4
J: TRBJ1-4
D: TRBD1
size: -

CDR3: CSARVNYGYTF
DNA: TGCAGTGCACGGGTAAACTATGGCTACACCTTC
V: TRBV20-1
J: TRBJ1-2
D: -
size: -

CDR3: CASSLSPSGQYNEQFF
DNA: TGTGCCAGCAGCTTGTCCCCTAGCGGACAGTACAATGAGCAGTTCTTC
V: TRBV5-5
J: TRBJ2-1
D: -
size: -

CDR3: CASSLKRRGMRTEAFF
DNA: TGTGCCAGCAGCTTAAAAAGGCGAGGGATGAGGACTGAAGCTTTCTTT
V: TRBV7-9
J: TRBJ1-1
D: -
size: few

CDR3: CAWVDSGLAAYNEQFF
DNA: TGTGCCTGGGTTGACTCGGGACTAGCGGCCTACAATGAGCAGTTCTTC
V: TRBV30
J: TRBJ2-1
D: TRBD2
size: once

CDR3: CASSEVGPGLYEQYF
DNA: TGTGCCAGCAGTGAGGTCGGGCCAGGGCTGTACGAGCAGTACTTC
V: TRBV2
J: TRBJ2-7
D: -
size: -

CDR3: CATSRGRAHEQYF
DNA: TGTGCCACCAGCAGGGGGCGAGCCCACGAGCAGTACTTC
V: TRBV15
J: TRBJ2-7
D: -
size: -

CDR3: CACGQGAAGNTIYF
DNA: TGTGCCTGCGGACAGGGGGCAGCTGGAAACACCATATATTTT
V: TRBV30
J: TRBJ1-3
D: TRBD1
size: few

CDR3: CASRRQGLTGNYGYTF
DNA: TGTGCCAGCAGACGACAGGGATTAACGGGAAACTATGGCTACACCTTC
V: TRBV7-2
J: TRBJ1-2
D: TRBD1
size: -

CDR3: CASSQEPIGATQYF
DNA: TGCGCCAGCAGCCAAGAACCTATCGGAGCGACGCAGTATTTT
V: TRBV4-1
J: TRBJ2-3
D: -
size: few

CDR3: CASSSRRQEAFF
DNA: TGTGCCAGCAGCTCTAGGAGACAGGAAGCTTTCTTT
V: TRBV11-1
J: TRBJ1-1
D: -
size: -